The 20 T cell receptor beta chains below were found in one sample sequenced in a study of blood T cells in healthy people across ages. For the second PCR, which ran for 7 to 11 cycles, a sample-barcoded 5' primer and a J-beta primer mix were used. A single record per CDR3 protein comes from TCRdb applying MiXCR to the 5' RACE reads. This table has some 1.4 million distinct CDR3 sequences, roughly 45% appearing once. Sequenced: blood. These receptors came from a young woman in good health.

This clonotype has just one count. The V and J genes are TRBV20-1 and TRBJ1-5; TRBD1 is a possible D gene (6 bases). The V end was cut by 0 bases, the J end by 7 bases, with 16 bases between. From germline, CDR1 is DFQATT and CDR2 SNEGSKA (reference sequence). The CDR3 is made up of 15 amino acids. The CDR3 is CSARDSSGVGQPQHF. The CDR3 region has the DNA TGCAGTGCTAGAGATAGTTCAGGGGTAGGACAGCCCCAGCATTTT.

V and J are TRBV6-1 and TRBJ2-5; D may correspond to TRBD1 or TRBD2 (5 bases each). Germline V gene data show CDR1 as MNHNS and CDR2 as SASEGT. CDR3 length: 17 amino acids. Trimming removed 4 bases at V and 11 bases at J, with 29 bases between. The CDR3 region has the DNA TGTGCCAGCAGTGGATTACCGGGACCAAGTATGGTTAATGAGCAGTACTTC. Translated: CASSGLPGPSMVNEQYF.

The V and J genes are TRBV29-1 and TRBJ2-7; the D gene is possibly TRBD2 (7 bases). This CDR3 is 12 amino acids long. The germline CDR1 and CDR2 sequences are SQVTM and ANQGSEA. Trimming stripped 3 bases from V and 9 bases from J, with 15 bases between. CDR3 residues: CSVDTKGGGQYF. The CDR3 DNA reads as TGCAGCGTTGATACCAAAGGGGGGGGGCAGTACTTC.

The chain recombines TRBV6-1 with TRBJ2-4, with D perhaps TRBD1 or TRBD2 (6 bases each). In germline, CDR1 is MNHNS, CDR2 SASEGT. The germline V and J ends were trimmed by 0 bases and 1 base, with 16 bases remaining between them. This CDR3 spans 18 amino acids. In DNA, the CDR3 is TGTGCCAGCAGTGAAGCGCTCGGGGGCGGAGGGGCCAAAAACATTCAGTACTTC. Its translation is CASSEALGGGGAKNIQYF.

The J gene is TRBJ1-4, the V gene TRBV12-3 or TRBV12-4; no clear D gene. This CDR3 has 14 residues. With 3 bases removed from V and 8 bases from J, the gap between germline ends came to 13 bases. CDR3 bases: TGTGCCAGCAGTTTCGGCAGGATGGAAGAAAAACTGTTTTTT. Translating it yields CASSFGRMEEKLFF.

This clonotype has a handful of counts. J is TRBJ2-7 and V is TRBV4-1; D remains unclear. CDR3 size: 15 residues. V was cut by 1 base and J by 0 bases, with 10 bases left in between. Germline V gene sequence: CDR1 MGHRA, CDR2 YSYEKL. The CDR3 sequence: CASSQVAGSSYEQYF. In nucleotides, the CDR3 is TGCGCCAGCAGCCAAGTAGCAGGTAGCTCCTACGAGCAGTACTTC.

V usage is TRBV7-2 and J usage is TRBJ2-2, with D unclear. CDR3 length equals 11 residues. Germline CDR1 reads SGHTA; CDR2 reads FQGNSA. V shed 4 bases and J shed 9 bases, with 6 bases lying between them. In DNA form, the CDR3 reads TGTGCCAGCAGCTCAAAGTGGGAGCTGTTTTTT. It codes for CASSSKWELFF.

The rearrangement joins TRBV7-9 to TRBJ2-5; 9 positions agree with TRBD1. The CDR3 totals 19 residues. In germline, CDR1 is SEHNR, CDR2 FQNEAQ (reference sequence). The junction had 19 bases not matched to a gene; V was cut back by 5 bases and J by 3 bases. Written as DNA, the CDR3 is TGTGCCAGCAGCCGACGAAGACTCCGGGACAGGGTTTGGGAAGAGACCCAGTACTTC. This translates into CASSRRRLRDRVWEETQYF.

The chain uses TRBV29-1 and TRBJ2-1; 10 bases match TRBD2. This CDR3 contains 16 residues. CDR1 and CDR2 from the germline V gene are SQVTM and ANQGSEA. J lost 5 bases, V lost 2 bases, and 9 bases had no gene match. The CDR3 region is CSVETGTSGTNNEQFF. The DNA of the CDR3 is TGCAGCGTTGAAACCGGCACTAGCGGGACTAACAATGAGCAGTTCTTC.

CDR3 region: CASSEVGLTYEQYF. CDR3 bases: TGCGCCAGCAGCGAGGTGGGACTAACCTACGAGCAGTACTTC. The rearrangement uses TRBV5-1 and TRBJ2-7, with 7 bases that match TRBD2. This CDR3 comprises 14 residues. Trimming at V came to 4 bases and at J to 2 bases, leaving 6 bases not matched to a gene. CDR1 is SGHRS and CDR2 is YFSETQ in the germline V gene.

This rearrangement joins TRBV27 to TRBJ2-2, with D unresolved. The CDR3 runs 15 residues. Germline V lookup: CDR1 MNHEY, CDR2 SMNVEV (reference sequence). The ends were cut back, 6 bases at V and 4 bases at J, with 15 bases in the middle. Here the CDR3 DNA reads TGTGCCAGCAGCTCAATGACGGCACCCACCGGGGAGCTGTTTTTT. It translates to CASSSMTAPTGELFF.

The genes are TRBV29-1 and TRBJ1-2; D call uncertain. Trimming took off 0 bases at V and 6 bases at J, with 5 bases between the two ends. Germline V gene data show CDR1 as SQVTM and CDR2 as ANQGSEA. The CDR3 totals 11 residues. The CDR3 bases are TGCAGCGTTGAAGACAGGAATGGCTACACCTTC. Its translation is CSVEDRNGYTF.

Only a few counts were recorded for this clonotype. The genes are TRBV14 and TRBJ2-7, with D perhaps assigned TRBD1 or TRBD2 (6 bases each). The CDR3 contains 15 residues. Germline CDR1 and CDR2: SGHDN and FVKESK. V lost 6 bases and J 0 bases, leaving 15 bases between the germline ends. The CDR3 reads CASSRGPGSSYEQYF. CDR3 nucleotide sequence: TGTGCCAGCAGTCGGGGGCCAGGGAGCTCCTACGAGCAGTACTTC.

The V and J genes are TRBV4-2 and TRBJ2-1; 7 positions match TRBD2. CDR1 is LGHNA, CDR2 YNFKEQ, per germline. The CDR3 covers 16 residues. Trimming cost V 1 base and J 4 bases; bases outside gene matches: 7. CDR3 DNA sequence: TGTGCCAGCAGCCAAGCCCGGCGGGAGCCATACAATGAGCAGTTCTTC. Amino acid sequence: CASSQARREPYNEQFF.

This clonotype was observed a handful of times. The CDR3 sequence is CASSLDLETSGRAPQETQYF. CDR3 DNA sequence: TGTGCCAGCAGCTTAGATCTTGAGACTAGCGGGAGGGCCCCCCAAGAGACCCAGTACTTC. The gene calls are TRBV11-2 and TRBJ2-5, with 14 nucleotides matching TRBD2. With V trimmed by 0 bases and J by 1 base, 10 bases remained unmatched. CDR1 SGHAT and CDR2 FQNNGV come from the germline V gene. The CDR3 sequence is 20 residues long.

The chain couples TRBV10-1 to TRBJ2-5, with 9 positions matching TRBD1. The CDR3 covers 17 residues. CDR1 and CDR2 from the germline V gene are WNHNN and SYGVQD (reference sequence). Trimming cost V 2 bases and J 2 bases; bases outside gene matches: 9. CDR3 nucleotide sequence: TGCGCCAGCAGTGAGGGACAGGGGAAGAAGGGGCAAGAGACCCAGTACTTC. It is translated as CASSEGQGKKGQETQYF.

The chain joins TRBV30 to TRBJ2-2; TRBD2 might be the D (6 bases). The CDR3 sequence is 14 residues long. Between the trimmed V and J ends, which lost 5 bases and 4 bases, there was a span of 14 bases. Germline CDR1 GTSNPN, CDR2 SVGIG (reference sequence). The CDR3 spells CAWWRTIGTGELFF. As DNA, the CDR3 is TGTGCCTGGTGGAGGACTATAGGCACCGGGGAGCTGTTTTTT.

The chain's CDR3 is CASSSPGRPREQYF. CDR3 bases: TGTGCCAGCAGTTCCCCAGGAAGACCCCGTGAGCAGTACTTC. The chain carries TRBV6-5 and TRBJ2-7; no firm D call. Germline CDR1 MNHEY, CDR2 SVGAGI. This CDR3 comprises 14 residues. V dropped 4 bases and J dropped 7 bases, with 17 bases sitting between them.

This clonotype appeared a single time. The chain recombines TRBV5-1 with TRBJ1-5, with 10 bases fitting TRBD1. V gave up 4 bases and J gave up 8 bases; unmatched junction bases: 6. Germline V CDR1 and CDR2: SGHRS, YFSETQ. The CDR3 contains 14 residues. DNA for the CDR3: TGCGCCAGCAGCCCGACAGGGGGCGTAGAGCCCCAGCATTTT. Translation gives CASSPTGGVEPQHF. Drawing the rest from reference TRBV5-1 and TRBJ1-5, the complete variable domain is KAGVTQTPRYLIKTRGQQVTLSCSPISGHRSVSWYQQTPGQGLQFLFEYFSETQRNKGNFPGRFSGRQFSNSRSEMNVSTLELGDSALYLCASSPTGGVEPQHFGDGTRLSIL.

This chain's CDR3 is CASSSNDRSYNEQYF. CDR3 nucleotides: TGTGCCAGCAGTTCGAACGACCGCTCCTACAATGAGCAGTACTTC. This chain connects TRBV12-3 or TRBV12-4 to TRBJ2-1; D unclear. The DNA end is more similar to TRBJ2-7, so the J call may be wrong. The CDR3 runs to 15 residues.